Listed here are 5 T cell receptor beta chains from one sample, sequenced in a study of breast tumors, draining lymph nodes, adjacent tissues. MiXCR, run by TCRdb on the multiplex PCR reads, gives a single entry per CDR3 protein. The sample has tens of thousands of distinct CDR3 sequences, around 60% seen once. Sequences were obtained from breast tumor tissue. The receptors originated from a female donor with breast cancer. Some clones in this sample may be carry-over from other donors' samples.

This clonotype has a count of ten or more. The chain joins TRBV11-2 to TRBJ2-7; D unresolved. The germline CDR1 and CDR2 sequences are SGHAT and FQNNGV. The CDR3 loop spans 12 amino acids. V lost 0 bases to trimming and J lost 3 bases, with 3 bases between them. CDR3 bases: TGTGCCAGCAGCTTAGATCGCTACGAGCAGTACTTC. Translating gives CASSLDRYEQYF. The variable domain in full, completed from reference TRBV11-2 and TRBJ2-7, reads EAGVAQSPRYKIIEKRQSVAFWCNPISGHATLYWYQQILGQGPKLLIQFQNNGVVDDSQLPKDRFSAERLKGVDSTLKIQPAKLEDSAVYLCASSLDRYEQYFGPGTRLTVT.

The chain combines TRBV4-3 with TRBJ2-3, with 12 bases lining up with TRBD2. Per the germline V gene, CDR1 is LGHNA and CDR2 is YSLEER. The V and J ends lost 0 bases and 3 bases, in that order; junction bases with no gene match: 13. There are 20 residues in the CDR3. The CDR3 loop is CASSQDPPGLAGSRTDTQYF. The CDR3 nucleotides read TGCGCCAGCAGCCAAGATCCACCGGGACTAGCGGGTAGTCGGACAGATACGCAGTATTTT.

This clonotype was recorded many times. The chain uses TRBV6-6 and TRBJ2-2, with no clear D. Per germline, CDR1 MNHNY and CDR2 SVGAGI (reference sequence). The V end was cut by 7 bases, the J end by 7 bases, with 10 bases between. The CDR3 length is 12 residues. CDR3 sequence (DNA): TGTGCCAGCACCACTTCCCACGGGGAGCTGTTTTTT. Its protein is CASTTSHGELFF.

This clonotype was counted once. The chain uses TRBV5-6 and TRBJ1-5, with D possibly being TRBD1 (6 bases). The CDR3 runs to 16 residues. Between the trimmed V and J ends, which lost 4 bases and 0 bases, there was a span of 14 bases. CDR1 SGHDT and CDR2 YYEEEE come from the germline V gene. The CDR3 protein is CASSLKGHISNQPQHF. The CDR3 region has the DNA TGTGCCAGCAGCCTGAAGGGACACATTAGCAATCAGCCCCAGCATTTT.

The V gene is TRBV12-3 or TRBV12-4, the J gene TRBJ1-4; 10 bases map to TRBD1. V gave up 1 base and J gave up 6 bases; unmatched junction bases: 8. The CDR3 has 17 residues. CDR3 nucleotides: TGTGCCAGCAGTTTAGTACCCCTCGGGACAGGGGATGAAAAACTGTTTTTT. Its translation is CASSLVPLGTGDEKLFF.